This TCR beta chain was observed in a study of blood T cells in healthy people across ages. Overall study results and limits: Significant beta diversity loss was already apparent by age approximately 38, declining roughly linearly. Diversity was higher, and naive CD4+ cells more numerous, in long-lived donors than in aged donors.

A second PCR of roughly 6 to 12 cycles used a sample-barcoded 5' primer and a J-beta primer mix. Carrying 12 random nucleotides, a template-switch adaptor labeled each individual cDNA molecule. TCRdb independently ran MiXCR on the 5' RACE reads; one entry per CDR3 protein. Counted here are 800,000 to 900,000 distinct CDR3 sequences, roughly 60% occurring once; the ten biggest clones make up 25% to 30%. The CDR3 is 15 residues long. V trimming: 0 bases; J trimming: 7 bases; junction bases outside the gene matches: 6. Germline CDR1 reads MNHEY; CDR2 reads SMNVEV (reference sequence). Turning to this clonotype: Its target is unknown.

The sample consisted of blood. The chain combines TRBV27 with TRBJ2-1; 7 bases line up with TRBD1. The sequence was collected from a man aged 25 to 45 in good health. The DNA for the CDR3 is TGTGCCAGCAGTTTATCCAGGGGGAAGGGTAATGAGCAGTTCTTC. As protein: CASSLSRGKGNEQFF.